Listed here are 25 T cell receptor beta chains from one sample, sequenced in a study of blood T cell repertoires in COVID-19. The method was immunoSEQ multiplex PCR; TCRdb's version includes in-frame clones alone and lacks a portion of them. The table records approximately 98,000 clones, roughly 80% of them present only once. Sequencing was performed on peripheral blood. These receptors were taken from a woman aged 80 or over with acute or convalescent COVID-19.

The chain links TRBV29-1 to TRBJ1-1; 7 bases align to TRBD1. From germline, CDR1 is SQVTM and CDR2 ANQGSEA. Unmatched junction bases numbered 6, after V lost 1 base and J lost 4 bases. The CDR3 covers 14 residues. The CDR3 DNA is TGCAGCGTTGAAGGGCAGGGGGGCATCACTGAAGCTTTCTTT. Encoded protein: CSVEGQGGITEAFF.

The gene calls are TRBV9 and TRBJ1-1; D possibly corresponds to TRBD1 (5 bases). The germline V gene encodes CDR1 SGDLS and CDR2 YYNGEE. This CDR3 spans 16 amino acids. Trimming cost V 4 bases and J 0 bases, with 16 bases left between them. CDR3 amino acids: CASSRAGGIMNTEAFF. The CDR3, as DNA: TGTGCCAGCAGCCGTGCGGGGGGGATCATGAACACTGAAGCTTTCTTT.

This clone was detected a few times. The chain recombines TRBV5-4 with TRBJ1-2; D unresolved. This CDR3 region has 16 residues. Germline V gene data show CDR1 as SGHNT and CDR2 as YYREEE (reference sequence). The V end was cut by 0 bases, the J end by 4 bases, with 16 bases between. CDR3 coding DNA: TGTGCCAGCAGCTTGGCCGATCGGGTTTCTTTCTATGGCTACACCTTC. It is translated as CASSLADRVSFYGYTF.

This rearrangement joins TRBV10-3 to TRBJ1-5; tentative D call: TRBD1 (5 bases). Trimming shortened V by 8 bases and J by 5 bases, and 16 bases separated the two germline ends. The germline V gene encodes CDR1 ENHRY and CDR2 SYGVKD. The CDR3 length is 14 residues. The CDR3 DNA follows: TGTGCCATCCGAGCAGGGATGAGCGATCAGCCCCAGCATTTT. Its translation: CAIRAGMSDQPQHF.

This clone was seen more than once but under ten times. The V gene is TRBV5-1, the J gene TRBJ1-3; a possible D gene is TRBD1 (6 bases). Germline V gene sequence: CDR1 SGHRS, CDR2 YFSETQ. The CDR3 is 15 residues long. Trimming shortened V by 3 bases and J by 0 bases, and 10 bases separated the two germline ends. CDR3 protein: CASSYGQFSGNTIYF. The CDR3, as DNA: TGCGCCAGCAGCTACGGACAGTTCTCTGGAAACACCATATATTTT.

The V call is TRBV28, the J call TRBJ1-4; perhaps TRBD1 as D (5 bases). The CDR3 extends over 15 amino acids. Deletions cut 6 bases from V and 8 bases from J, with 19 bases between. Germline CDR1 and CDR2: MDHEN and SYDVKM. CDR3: CASSPPGPAGEKLFF. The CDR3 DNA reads TGTGCCAGCAGCCCCCCCGGGCCGGCAGGGGAAAAACTGTTTTTT.

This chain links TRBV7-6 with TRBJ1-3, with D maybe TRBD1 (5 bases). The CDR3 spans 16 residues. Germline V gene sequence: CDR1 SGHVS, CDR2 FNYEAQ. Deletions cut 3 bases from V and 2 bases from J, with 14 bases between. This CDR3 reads CASSFSPGVAGNTIYF. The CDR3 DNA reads TGTGCCAGCAGCTTTAGTCCGGGGGTGGCTGGAAACACCATATATTTT. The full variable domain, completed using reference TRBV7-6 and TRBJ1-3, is GAGVSQSPRYKVTKRGQDVALRCDPISGHVSLYWYRQALGQGPEFLTYFNYEAQQDKSGLPNDRFSAERPEGSISTLTIQRTEQRDSAMYRCASSFSPGVAGNTIYFGEGSWLTVV.

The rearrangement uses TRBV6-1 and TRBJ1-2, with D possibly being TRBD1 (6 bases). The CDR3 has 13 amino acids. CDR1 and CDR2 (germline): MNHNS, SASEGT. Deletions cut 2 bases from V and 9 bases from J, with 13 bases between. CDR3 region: CASSERQGSRYTF. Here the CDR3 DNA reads TGTGCCAGCAGTGAAAGGCAGGGGTCCCGCTACACCTTC.

CDR3 protein: CASSYGPNQPQHF. The CDR3, as DNA: TGTGCCAGCAGTTACGGGCCAAATCAGCCCCAGCATTTT. V and J are TRBV6-6 and TRBJ1-5; D is unclear. Germline loops: CDR1 MNHNY, CDR2 SVGAGI (reference sequence). Trimming removed 2 bases at V and 4 bases at J, with 6 bases between. This CDR3 has 13 amino acids.

Here the CDR3 reads CASSYGDDSQETQYF. The CDR3 region has the DNA TGTGCCAGCAGTTATGGCGACGACAGCCAAGAGACCCAGTACTTC. The chain is built from TRBV6-6 and TRBJ2-5, with D possibly being TRBD1 (5 bases). The CDR3 sequence is 15 residues long. V was pared by 3 bases and J by 1 base, with 12 bases between. The V gene's germline CDR1 is MNHNY and CDR2 SVGAGI (reference sequence).

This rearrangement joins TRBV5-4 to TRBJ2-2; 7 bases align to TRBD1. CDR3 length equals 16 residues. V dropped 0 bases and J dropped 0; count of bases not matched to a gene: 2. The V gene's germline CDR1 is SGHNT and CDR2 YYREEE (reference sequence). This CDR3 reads CASSLAGTANTGELFF. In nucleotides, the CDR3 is TGTGCCAGCAGCTTGGCCGGGACAGCGAACACCGGGGAGCTGTTTTTT.

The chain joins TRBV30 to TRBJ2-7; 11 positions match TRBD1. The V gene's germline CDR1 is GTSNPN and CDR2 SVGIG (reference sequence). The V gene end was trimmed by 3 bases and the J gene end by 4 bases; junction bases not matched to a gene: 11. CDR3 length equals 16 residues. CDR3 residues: CAWRGPGTGGWYEQYF. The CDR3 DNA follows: TGTGCCTGGAGGGGGCCCGGGACAGGGGGGTGGTACGAGCAGTACTTC.

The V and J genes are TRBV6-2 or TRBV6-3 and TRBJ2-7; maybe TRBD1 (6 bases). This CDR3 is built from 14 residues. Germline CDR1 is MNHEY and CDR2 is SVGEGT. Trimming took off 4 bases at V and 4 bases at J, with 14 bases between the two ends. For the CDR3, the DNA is TGTGCCAGCAGTTCCGCCCAGACAGGTTACGAGCAGTACGTC. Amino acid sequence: CASSSAQTGYEQYV.

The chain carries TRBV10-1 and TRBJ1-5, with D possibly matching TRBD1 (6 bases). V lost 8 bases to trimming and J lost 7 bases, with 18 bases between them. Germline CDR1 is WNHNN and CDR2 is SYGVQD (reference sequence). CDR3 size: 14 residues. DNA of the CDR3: TGCGCCAGCCCCTTACAGGGCAGCGAGCAGCCCCAGCATTTT. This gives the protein CASPLQGSEQPQHF.

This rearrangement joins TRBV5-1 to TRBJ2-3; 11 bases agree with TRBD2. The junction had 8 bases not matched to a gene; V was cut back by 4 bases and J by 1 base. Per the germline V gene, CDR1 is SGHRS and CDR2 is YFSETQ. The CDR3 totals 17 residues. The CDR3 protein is CASSPGLTSGGTDTQYF. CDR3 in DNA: TGCGCCAGCAGCCCTGGTTTGACTAGCGGGGGCACAGATACGCAGTATTTT.

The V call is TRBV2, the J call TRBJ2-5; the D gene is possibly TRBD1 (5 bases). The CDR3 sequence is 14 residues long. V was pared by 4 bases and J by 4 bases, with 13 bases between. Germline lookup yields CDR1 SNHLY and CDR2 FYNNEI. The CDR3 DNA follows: TGTGCCAGCAGTGGGCAGGGTGGGTTAGAGACCCAGTACTTC. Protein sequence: CASSGQGGLETQYF.

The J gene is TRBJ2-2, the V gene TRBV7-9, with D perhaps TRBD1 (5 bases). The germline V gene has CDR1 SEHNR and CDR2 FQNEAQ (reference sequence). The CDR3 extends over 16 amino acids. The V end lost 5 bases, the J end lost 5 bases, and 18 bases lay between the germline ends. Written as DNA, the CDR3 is TGTGCCAGCAGCCCCGAAAGAGTGCAGGGTACCGGGGAGCTGTTTTTT. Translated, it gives CASSPERVQGTGELFF.

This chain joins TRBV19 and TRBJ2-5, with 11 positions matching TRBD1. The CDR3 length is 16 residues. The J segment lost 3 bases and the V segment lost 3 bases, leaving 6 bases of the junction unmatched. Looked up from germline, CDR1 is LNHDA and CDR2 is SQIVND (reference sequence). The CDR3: CASSIARTGGKETQYF. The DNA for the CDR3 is TGTGCCAGTAGTATTGCCAGGACAGGGGGCAAAGAGACCCAGTACTTC.

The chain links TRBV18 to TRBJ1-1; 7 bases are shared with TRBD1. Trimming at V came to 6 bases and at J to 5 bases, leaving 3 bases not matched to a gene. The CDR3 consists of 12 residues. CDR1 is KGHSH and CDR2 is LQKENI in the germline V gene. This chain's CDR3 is CASSRQGTEAFF. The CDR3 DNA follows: TGTGCCAGCTCCCGACAGGGAACTGAAGCTTTCTTT.

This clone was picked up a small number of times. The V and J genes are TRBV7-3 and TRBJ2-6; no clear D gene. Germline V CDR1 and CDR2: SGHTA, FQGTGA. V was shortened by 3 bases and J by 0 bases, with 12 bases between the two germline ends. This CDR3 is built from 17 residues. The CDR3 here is CASSFDGPTSGANVLTF. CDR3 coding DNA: TGTGCCAGCAGCTTCGATGGGCCGACCTCTGGGGCCAACGTCCTGACTTTC.

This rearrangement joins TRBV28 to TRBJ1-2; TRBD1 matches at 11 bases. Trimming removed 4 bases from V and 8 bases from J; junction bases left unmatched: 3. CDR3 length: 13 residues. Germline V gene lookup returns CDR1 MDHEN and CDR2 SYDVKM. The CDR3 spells CASSSGQGDGYTF. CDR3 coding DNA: TGTGCCAGCAGTTCGGGACAGGGGGACGGCTACACCTTC.

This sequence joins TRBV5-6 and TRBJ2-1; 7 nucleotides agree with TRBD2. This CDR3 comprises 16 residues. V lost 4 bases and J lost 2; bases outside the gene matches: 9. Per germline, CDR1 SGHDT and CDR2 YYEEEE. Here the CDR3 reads CASSTDAGRTYNEQFF. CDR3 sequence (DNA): TGTGCCAGCAGCACAGACGCCGGGAGGACCTACAATGAGCAGTTCTTC.

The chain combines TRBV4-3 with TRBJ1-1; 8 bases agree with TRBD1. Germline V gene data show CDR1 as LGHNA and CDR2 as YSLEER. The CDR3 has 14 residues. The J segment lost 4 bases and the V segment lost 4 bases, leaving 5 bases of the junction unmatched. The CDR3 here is CASSRTTGGTEAFF. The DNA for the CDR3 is TGCGCCAGCAGCCGAACCACAGGGGGCACTGAAGCTTTCTTT.

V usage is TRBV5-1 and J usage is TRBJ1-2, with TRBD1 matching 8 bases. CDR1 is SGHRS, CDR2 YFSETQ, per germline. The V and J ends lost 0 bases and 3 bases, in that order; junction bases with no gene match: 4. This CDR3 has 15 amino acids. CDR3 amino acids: CASSLGPGGDYGYTF. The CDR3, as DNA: TGCGCCAGCAGCTTGGGTCCAGGGGGCGACTATGGCTACACCTTC. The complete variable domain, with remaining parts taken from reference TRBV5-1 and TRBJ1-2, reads KAGVTQTPRYLIKTRGQQVTLSCSPISGHRSVSWYQQTPGQGLQFLFEYFSETQRNKGNFPGRFSGRQFSNSRSEMNVSTLELGDSALYLCASSLGPGGDYGYTFGSGTRLTVV.

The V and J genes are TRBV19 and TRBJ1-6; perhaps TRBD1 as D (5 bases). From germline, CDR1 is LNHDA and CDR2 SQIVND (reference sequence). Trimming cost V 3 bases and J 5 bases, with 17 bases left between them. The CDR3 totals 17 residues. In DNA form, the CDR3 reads TGTGCCAGTAGTATTGGTCGGGGGGGACGGAATAATTCACCCCTCCACTTT. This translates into CASSIGRGGRNNSPLHF.